Listed below are T cell receptor beta chains from one sample, sequenced in a study of T cell clonotyping in hematopoietic cell transplantation. Sequencing was performed with immunoSEQ multiplex PCR; in TCRdb, only in-frame clones are kept and a portion is missing. In the table there are thousands of clones, 75% to 80% of which are singletons. The specimen was PBMCs, collected 180 days after allogeneic stem cell transplant. These receptors were collected from a male patient aged 40 to 50 who had an allogeneic stem cell transplant from a related donor, so the T cells may come from the graft donor. Some clones in this sample may be carry-over from other donors' samples. CDR3s include the opening cysteine and the closing phenylalanine or tryptophan. The D gene is left open where the match is weak. Size values are once, few and many counts, or a class for expanded clones, and some rows have none.

clone_size	v_call	d_call	j_call	cdr3_length	cdr3_aa	cdr3_nt
.	TRBV18	.	TRBJ1-3	13	CASSREVWNTIYF	TGTGCCAGCTCTCGGGAGGTTTGGAACACCATATATTTT
.	TRBV6-4	.	TRBJ1-6	17	CASEGRNETANNSPLHF	TGTGCCAGCGAAGGAAGGAACGAGACAGCCAATAATTCACCCCTCCACTTT
.	TRBV6-6	.	TRBJ1-5	16	CATAEGSSGGNQPQHF	TGTGCCACAGCGGAAGGTTCTTCAGGGGGCAATCAGCCCCAGCATTTT
.	TRBV5-4	.	TRBJ2-7	14	CASSPDPDPHEQYF	TGTGCCAGCAGCCCGGACCCGGACCCCCACGAGCAGTACTTC
.	TRBV9	TRBD2	TRBJ2-6	16	CASSVLGGGGANVLTF	TGTGCCAGCAGCGTCCTCGGGGGGGGAGGGGCCAACGTCCTGACTTTC
once	TRBV6-1	.	TRBJ2-1	15	CASSDLNPYYNEQFF	TGTGCCAGCAGTGATCTTAACCCCTATTACAATGAGCAGTTCTTC
.	TRBV28	.	TRBJ2-7	15	CASSPPDLSSYEQYF	TGTGCCAGCAGTCCACCCGACTTAAGCTCCTACGAGCAGTACTTC
.	TRBV29-1	.	TRBJ2-2	13	CAGSRGYGGELFF	TGCGCCGGCAGTCGGGGGTACGGCGGGGAGCTGTTTTTT
.	TRBV29-1	.	TRBJ2-5	17	CSVSPNARTQPPETQYF	TGCAGCGTTTCACCAAACGCCCGGACGCAACCTCCGGAGACCCAGTACTTC
.	TRBV5-6	.	TRBJ1-3	14	CASSLRVTGNTIYF	TGTGCCAGCAGCCTGAGGGTCACCGGGAACACCATATATTTT
.	TRBV9	.	TRBJ2-3	16	CASSWRGTARTDTQYF	TGTGCCAGCTCCTGGAGGGGGACGGCCCGGACAGATACGCAGTATTTT
.	TRBV15	.	TRBJ2-7	13	CATSSGSRAEQYF	TGTGCCACCAGCTCAGGGAGTCGGGCCGAGCAGTACTTC
few	TRBV27	.	TRBJ1-2	14	CASSLTQGNYGYTF	TGTGCCAGCAGTTTGACTCAGGGAAACTATGGCTACACCTTC
.	TRBV6-6	.	TRBJ1-1	14	CASGQAVEGTEAFF	TGTGCCAGCGGGCAAGCGGTTGAGGGCACTGAAGCTTTCTTT
.	TRBV6-6	.	TRBJ1-5	14	CASSRGYSNQPQHF	TGTGCCAGCAGTCGGGGGTATAGCAATCAGCCCCAGCATTTT
.	TRBV7-9	.	TRBJ1-4	15	CASSQSVRGGEKLFF	TGTGCCAGCAGCCAATCCGTGAGGGGGGGTGAAAAACTGTTTTTT
.	TRBV28	TRBD1	TRBJ2-7	14	CASSPPVRGLGQYF	TGTGCCAGCAGTCCCCCGGTTAGGGGGCTTGGGCAGTACTTC
.	TRBV6-6	TRBD1	TRBJ2-7	14	CASSTWTGFYEQYF	TGTGCCAGCAGTACATGGACAGGTTTCTACGAGCAGTACTTC
few	TRBV14	.	TRBJ1-3	19	CASSQDRMDLLSSGNTIYF	TGTGCCAGCAGCCAAGACAGAATGGACCTTCTGAGCTCTGGAAACACCATATATTTT
.	TRBV11-2	.	TRBJ2-5	14	CASSLSGGRETQYF	TGTGCCAGCAGCTTATCCGGGGGACGAGAGACCCAGTACTTC
few	TRBV7-2	.	TRBJ2-1	13	CASSLGGFNEQFF	TGTGCCAGCAGCTTAGGCGGGTTCAATGAGCAGTTCTTC
.	TRBV4-3	.	TRBJ2-2	17	CASSLKRGLLGTGELFF	TGCGCCAGCAGCCTCAAAAGGGGGTTGTTGGGCACCGGGGAGCTGTTTTTT
.	TRBV5-1	.	TRBJ1-3	15	CASSLGGRPGNTIYF	TGCGCCAGCAGCTTGGGGGGGCGCCCAGGAAACACCATATATTTT
.	TRBV7-6	.	TRBJ1-4	15	CASSRDWGRDEKLFF	TGTGCCAGCAGCCGGGATTGGGGGCGCGATGAAAAACTGTTTTTT
.	TRBV19	TRBD2	TRBJ2-5	16	CASSRSGGAFQETQYF	TGTGCCAGTAGTAGAAGCGGGGGGGCCTTCCAAGAGACCCAGTACTTC
.	TRBV7-9	.	TRBJ2-1	11	CASSPTRGQFF	TGTGCCAGCAGCCCAACGCGGGGGCAGTTCTTC
.	TRBV25-1	.	TRBJ2-5	15	CASSKYRAGTRTQYF	TGTGCCAGCAGTAAATACAGGGCGGGGACTCGGACCCAGTACTTC
.	TRBV7-2	.	TRBJ2-1	14	CASSIDSQWGEQFF	TGTGCCAGCAGCATCGACAGCCAGTGGGGTGAGCAGTTCTTC
.	TRBV7-2	TRBD1	TRBJ1-2	17	CASSLATGGTINYGYTF	TGTGCCAGCAGCTTAGCGACAGGGGGCACTATAAACTATGGCTACACCTTC
.	TRBV10-1	.	TRBJ2-5	16	CASSESNWTDQETQYF	TGCGCCAGCAGTGAGTCCAATTGGACGGACCAAGAGACCCAGTACTTC
once	TRBV2	TRBD1	TRBJ1-5	13	CASSQGAGQPQHF	TGTGCCAGCAGTCAGGGGGCCGGTCAGCCCCAGCATTTT
.	TRBV7-9	TRBD1	TRBJ1-1	12	CASSWQGAEAFF	TGTGCCAGCAGCTGGCAGGGGGCAGAAGCTTTCTTT
.	TRBV29-1	TRBD1	TRBJ1-2	12	CSVESDRDGYTF	TGCAGCGTCGAATCAGACAGGGATGGCTACACCTTC
.	TRBV29-1	.	TRBJ1-2	10	CSVERDGYTF	TGCAGCGTTGAAAGGGATGGCTACACCTTC
.	TRBV7-8	.	TRBJ1-5	16	CASSLGATVINQPQHF	TGTGCCAGCAGCTTAGGGGCGACAGTAATCAATCAGCCCCAGCATTTT
.	TRBV6-1	TRBD2	TRBJ2-3	15	CASSDFAGGTDTQYF	TGTGCCAGCAGTGATTTTGCGGGGGGCACAGATACGCAGTATTTT
.	TRBV27	.	TRBJ2-7	12	CASSFSGLEQYF	TGTGCCAGCAGTTTCTCAGGGCTCGAGCAGTACTTC
.	TRBV10-3	.	TRBJ1-2	11	CAISGGPGYTF	TGTGCCATCAGTGGGGGGCCGGGCTACACCTTC